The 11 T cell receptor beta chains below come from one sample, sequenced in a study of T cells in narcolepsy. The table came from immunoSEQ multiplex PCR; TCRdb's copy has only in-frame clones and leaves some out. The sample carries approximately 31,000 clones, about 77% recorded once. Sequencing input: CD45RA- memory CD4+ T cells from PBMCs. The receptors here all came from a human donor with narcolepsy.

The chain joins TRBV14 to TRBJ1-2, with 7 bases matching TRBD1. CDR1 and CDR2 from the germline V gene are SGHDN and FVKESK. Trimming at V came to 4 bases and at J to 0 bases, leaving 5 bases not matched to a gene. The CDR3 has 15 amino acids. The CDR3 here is CASSPGQKTNYGYTF. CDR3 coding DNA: TGTGCCAGCAGCCCGGGACAGAAAACTAACTATGGCTACACCTTC.

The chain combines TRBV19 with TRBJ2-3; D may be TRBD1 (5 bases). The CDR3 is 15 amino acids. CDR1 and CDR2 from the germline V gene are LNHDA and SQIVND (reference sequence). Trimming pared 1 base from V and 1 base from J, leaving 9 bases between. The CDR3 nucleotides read TGTGCCAGTAGTATAGGTCTCAGGGGCACAGATACGCAGTATTTT. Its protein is CASSIGLRGTDTQYF.

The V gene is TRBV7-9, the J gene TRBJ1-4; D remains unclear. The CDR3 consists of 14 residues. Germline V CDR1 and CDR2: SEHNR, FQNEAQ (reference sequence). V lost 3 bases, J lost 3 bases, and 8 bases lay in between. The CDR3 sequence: CASSFGRSNEKLFF. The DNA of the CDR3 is TGTGCCAGCAGCTTCGGGAGATCTAATGAAAAACTGTTTTTT.

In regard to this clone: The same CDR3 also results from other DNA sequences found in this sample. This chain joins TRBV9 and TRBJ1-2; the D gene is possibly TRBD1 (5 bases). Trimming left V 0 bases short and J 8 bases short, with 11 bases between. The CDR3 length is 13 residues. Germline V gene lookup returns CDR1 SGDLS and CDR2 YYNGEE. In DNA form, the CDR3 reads TGTGCCAGCAGCGTAGTCCAGGGAGGCGGCTACACCTTC. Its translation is CASSVVQGGGYTF.

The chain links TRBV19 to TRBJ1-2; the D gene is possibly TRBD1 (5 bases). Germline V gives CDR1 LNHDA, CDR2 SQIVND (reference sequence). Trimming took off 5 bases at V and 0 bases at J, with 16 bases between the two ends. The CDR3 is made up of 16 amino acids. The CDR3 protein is CASSGSGRRPNYGYTF. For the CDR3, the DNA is TGTGCCAGTAGTGGTTCAGGGAGAAGACCTAACTATGGCTACACCTTC.

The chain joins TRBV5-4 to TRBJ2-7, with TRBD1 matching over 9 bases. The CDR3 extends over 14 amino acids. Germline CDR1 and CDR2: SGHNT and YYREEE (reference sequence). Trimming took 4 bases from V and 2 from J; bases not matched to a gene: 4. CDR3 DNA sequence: TGTGCCAGCAGCAGACAGGGGGTGACCTACGAGCAGTACTTC. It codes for CASSRQGVTYEQYF.

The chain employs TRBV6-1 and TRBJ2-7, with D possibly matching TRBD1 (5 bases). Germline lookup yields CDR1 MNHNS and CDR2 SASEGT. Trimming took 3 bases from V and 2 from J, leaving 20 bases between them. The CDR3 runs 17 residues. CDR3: CASSDLRLRARTYEQYF. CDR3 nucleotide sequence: TGTGCCAGCAGTGACCTTAGACTCAGGGCCAGGACCTACGAGCAGTACTTC.

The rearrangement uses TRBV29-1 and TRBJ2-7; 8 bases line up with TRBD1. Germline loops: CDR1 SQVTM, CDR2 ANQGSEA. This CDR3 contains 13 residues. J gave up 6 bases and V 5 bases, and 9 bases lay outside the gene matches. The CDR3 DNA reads TGCAGCGTTCCGGGGACAGGATGGGGCGAGCAGTACTTC. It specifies CSVPGTGWGEQYF.

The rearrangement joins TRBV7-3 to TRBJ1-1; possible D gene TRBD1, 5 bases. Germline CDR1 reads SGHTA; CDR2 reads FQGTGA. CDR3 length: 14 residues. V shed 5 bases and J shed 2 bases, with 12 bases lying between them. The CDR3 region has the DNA TGTGCCAGCAGCCAGGGACGGGGAAACACTGAAGCTTTCTTT. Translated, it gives CASSQGRGNTEAFF.

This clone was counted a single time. The CDR3 DNA reads TGTGCCAGCAGGTCTACTAGCGGGGGAGGTTTTTACAATGAGCAGTTCTTC. It is translated as CASRSTSGGGFYNEQFF. This chain links TRBV28 with TRBJ2-1; 11 bases align to TRBD2. The CDR3 sequence is 17 residues long. Germline CDR1 and CDR2: MDHEN and SYDVKM. V lost 6 bases to trimming and J lost 4 bases; unmatched junction nucleotides: 11.

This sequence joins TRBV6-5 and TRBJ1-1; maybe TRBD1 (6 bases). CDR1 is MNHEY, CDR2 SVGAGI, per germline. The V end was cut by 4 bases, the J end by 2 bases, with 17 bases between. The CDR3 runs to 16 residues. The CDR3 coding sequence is TGTGCCAGCAGTTTCCGTTCCAGGACAGACAACACTGAAGCTTTCTTT. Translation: CASSFRSRTDNTEAFF.